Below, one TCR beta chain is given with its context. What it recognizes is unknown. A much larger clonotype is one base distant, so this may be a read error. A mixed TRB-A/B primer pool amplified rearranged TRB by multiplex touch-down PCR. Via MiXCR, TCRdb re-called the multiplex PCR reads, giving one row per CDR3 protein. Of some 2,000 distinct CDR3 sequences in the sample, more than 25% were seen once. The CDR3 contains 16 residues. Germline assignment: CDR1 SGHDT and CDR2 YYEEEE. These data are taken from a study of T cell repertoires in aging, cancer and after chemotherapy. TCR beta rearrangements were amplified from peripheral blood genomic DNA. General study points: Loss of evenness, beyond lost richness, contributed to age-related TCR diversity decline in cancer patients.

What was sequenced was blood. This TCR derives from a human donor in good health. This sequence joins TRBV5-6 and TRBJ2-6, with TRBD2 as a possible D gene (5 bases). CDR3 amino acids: CATSLALGAGANVLTF. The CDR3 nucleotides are TGTGCCACCAGCTTGGCCCTGGGAGCTGGGGCCAACGTCCTGACTTTC.